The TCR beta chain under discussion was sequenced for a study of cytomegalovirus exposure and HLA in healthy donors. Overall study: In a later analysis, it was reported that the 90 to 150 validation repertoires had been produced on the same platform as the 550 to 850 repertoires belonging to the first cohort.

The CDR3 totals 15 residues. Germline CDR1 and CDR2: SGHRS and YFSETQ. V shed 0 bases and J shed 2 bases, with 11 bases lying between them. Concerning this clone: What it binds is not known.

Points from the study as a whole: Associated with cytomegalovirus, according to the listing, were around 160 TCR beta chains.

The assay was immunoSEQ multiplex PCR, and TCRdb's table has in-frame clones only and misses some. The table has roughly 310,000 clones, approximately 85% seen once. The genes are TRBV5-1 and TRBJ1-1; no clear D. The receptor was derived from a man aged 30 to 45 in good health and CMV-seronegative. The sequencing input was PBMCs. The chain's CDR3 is CASSLASGGNTEAFF. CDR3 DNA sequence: TGCGCCAGCAGCTTGGCCTCTGGCGGTAACACTGAAGCTTTCTTT.